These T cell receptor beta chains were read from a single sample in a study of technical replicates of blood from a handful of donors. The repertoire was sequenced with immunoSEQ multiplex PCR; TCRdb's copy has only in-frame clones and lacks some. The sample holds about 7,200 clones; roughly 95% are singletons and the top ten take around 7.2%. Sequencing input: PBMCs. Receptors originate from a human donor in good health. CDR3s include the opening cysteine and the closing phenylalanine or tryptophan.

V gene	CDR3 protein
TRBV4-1	CASSQDFLAGGSSTDTQYF
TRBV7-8	CASSLAGPNYGYTF
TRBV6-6	CASSLRERFGNEQFF
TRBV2	CASRGTGVNQPQHF
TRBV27	CASSFLWTGVGEQYF
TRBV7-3	CASSHDSSYNEQFF
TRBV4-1	CASSHPLAGVAEQYF
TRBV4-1	CASSQLQGADYGYTF
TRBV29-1	CSVENINEQYF
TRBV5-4	CASSSGQDPYEQYF
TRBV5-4	CASSLEGARAYGYTF
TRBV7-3	CASSLISDNEQFF
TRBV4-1	CASSQIWALEGSYEQYF
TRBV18	CASSPRVADGYTF
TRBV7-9	CAITQGGANTGELFF
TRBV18	CASSPLGTVMYF
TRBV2	CASSGVFGSISYEQYF
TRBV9	CASSVVGRGLWETQYF
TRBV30	CARVAGQDTQYF
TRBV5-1	CASSLVAGLWTDTQYF
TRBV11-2	CASSFSIAGVYEQYF
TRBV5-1	CASSLGGRDYNEQFF
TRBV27	CASRGLDAYEQYF
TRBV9	CASTPGDTGNTIYF
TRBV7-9	CASSLETGSYNEQFF
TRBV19	CASSIDSGDSWRPQHF